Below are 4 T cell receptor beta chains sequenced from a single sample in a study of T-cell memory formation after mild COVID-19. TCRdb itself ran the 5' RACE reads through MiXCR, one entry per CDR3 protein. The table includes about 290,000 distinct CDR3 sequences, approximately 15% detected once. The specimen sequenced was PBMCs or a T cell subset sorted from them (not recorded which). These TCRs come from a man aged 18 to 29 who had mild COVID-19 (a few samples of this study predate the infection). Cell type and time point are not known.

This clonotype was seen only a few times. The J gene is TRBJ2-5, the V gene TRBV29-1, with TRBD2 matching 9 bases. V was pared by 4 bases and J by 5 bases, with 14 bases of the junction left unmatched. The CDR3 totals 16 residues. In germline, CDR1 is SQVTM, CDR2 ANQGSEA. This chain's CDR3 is CSVGGSGGSPVETQYF. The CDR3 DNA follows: TGCAGCGTTGGGGGTAGCGGGGGTTCTCCGGTTGAGACCCAGTACTTC.

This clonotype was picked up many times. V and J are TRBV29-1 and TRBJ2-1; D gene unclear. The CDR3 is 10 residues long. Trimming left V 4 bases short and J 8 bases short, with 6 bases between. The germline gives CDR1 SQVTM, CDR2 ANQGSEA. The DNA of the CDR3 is TGCAGCGTTGGGTTTGATGAGCAGTTCTTC. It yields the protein CSVGFDEQFF.

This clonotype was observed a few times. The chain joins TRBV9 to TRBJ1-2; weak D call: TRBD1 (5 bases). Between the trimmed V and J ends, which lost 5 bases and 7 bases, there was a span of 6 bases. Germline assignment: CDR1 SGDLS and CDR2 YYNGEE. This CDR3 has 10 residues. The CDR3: CASRGLGYTF. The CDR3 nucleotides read TGTGCCAGCAGGGGACTTGGCTACACCTTC.

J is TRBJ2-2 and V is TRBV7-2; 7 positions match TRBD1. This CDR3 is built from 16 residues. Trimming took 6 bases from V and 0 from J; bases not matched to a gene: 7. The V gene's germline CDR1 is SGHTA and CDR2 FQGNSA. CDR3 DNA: TGTGCCAGCAGTTTCAACAGGGGCGCGAACACCGGGGAGCTGTTTTTT. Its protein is CASSFNRGANTGELFF.